This record looks at one TCR beta chain sequence and its context. This clonotype showed up just a few times. Its antigen is still unknown. No base quality information exists; no much larger clone differs at one position. Profiling of TCR beta VDJ combinations and CDR3 sequences used genomic DNA as the template. TCR repertoire sequencing was run on an Illumina HiSeq 2000. In the authors' own workflow: TRBV/TRBJ rearrangement plots, CDR3 size and DJ length profiles, and Simpson's diversity index were used to evaluate the repertoires. The immunodominant clone was defined as the most abundant DNA sequence in deep sequencing data. CDR3 amino acid sequences were checked for sharing across subjects and were also compared against the VDJdb database and published repertoires. TCRdb applied fastp at Q25 and MiXCR to the public reads, then kept only in-frame beta chains. Every entry covers one CDR3 protein and lists the most common genes and DNA from its rows. In this record, the V and J calls reflect TCRdb's handling and not the investigators' own analysis. The table for this sample lists 220,000 or so distinct CDR3 sequences; 65% of them were counted only once. The ten largest make up roughly 64% of the sample.

The record originates from a study of CD8+CD57+ T cells in acquired aplastic anemia (dated by TCRdb to the late 2010s). Study-level background: A mean of about 3.2 ug of DNA, ranging from roughly 0.19 to 27.4 ug, was extracted from sorted CD4+ and CD8+ cells. CD8+CD57+ expansion was defined as a frequency above the mean frequency observed in healthy subjects.

Patients chosen for sequencing had shown expansion of CD8+CD57+ cells by flow cytometry. Every patient had a diagnosis of severe acquired aplastic anemia based on International Study of Aplastic Anemia and Agranulocytosis and Camitta criteria. No patient had received any therapy when blood was sampled. In the study, sorted CD4+ and CD8+ blood T cells from patients with severe aplastic anemia and from healthy subjects underwent deep sequencing of TCR repertoires. Patients were enrolled under clinicaltrials.gov protocols 00001620, 01623167, 00001397, 00071045, 00081523 and 00961064 in the USA. Ficoll-Paque density gradient centrifugation was used to isolate peripheral blood mononuclear cells. CD4+ and CD8+ T cells were sorted by FACS or magnetic beads before DNA extraction. Paper-wide results and their limitations: CD8+ Simpson's diversity did not differ significantly between patients and healthy controls (P=0.060). Around 28 CD8+ CDR3 sequences were found to be shared between patients and controls, but these sequences appeared to be highly expressed in patients and within the immunodominant clones of the patients.

The TCR originated in a human donor with aplastic anemia. The sequenced material came from sorted CD4+, CD8+, or CD8+CD57+ T cells (not recorded which) from PBMCs.

The DNA reads as follows: TGTGCCGTCGGGGGCGAGCAGTACTTC. It translates to CAVGGEQYF. In this chain, TRBV7-9 is recombined with TRBJ2-7; the D region possibly corresponds to TRBD2 (6 bases align). The CDR3, from cysteine to phenylalanine, totals 9 residues. The sequence is cut down to CDR3 DNA, 27 bases in frame from base 1. The CDR1 and CDR2 encoded by the germline V gene (reference sequence) are SEHNR and FQNEAQ. V lost 11 bases and J lost 6 bases; the stretch between them is 8 bases long.